This T cell receptor (beta chain) was documented in a study of blood T cells in healthy people across ages. The second PCR ran about 6 to 12 cycles with a sample-barcoded 5' primer and J-beta primers. TCRdb itself ran the 5' RACE reads through MiXCR, one entry per CDR3 protein. Of about 780,000 distinct CDR3 sequences listed, about 46% are singletons. The germline V gene has CDR1 SGHDT and CDR2 YYEEEE. The CDR3 is 16 amino acids. V lost 0 bases and J 1 base, leaving 14 bases between the germline ends. The study recruited healthy Caucasian donors from Russia who were aged about 6 to 90. This sequence joins TRBV5-6 and TRBJ2-7; D ambiguous. This sequence originates from a man older than 75 in good health. Specimen: blood. CDR3 region: CASSLAPSLPSYEQYF. The CDR3 coding sequence is TGTGCCAGCAGCTTGGCCCCCTCTCTACCGTCCTACGAGCAGTACTTC. The whole variable domain, remainder taken from reference TRBV5-6 and TRBJ2-7, is DAGVTQSPTHLIKTRGQQVTLRCSPKSGHDTVSWYQQALGQGPQFIFQYYEEEERQRGNFPDRFSGHQFPNYSSELNVNALLLGDSALYLCASSLAPSLPSYEQYFGPGTRLTVT.